This TCR beta chain originates from a study of OX40 agonist ivuxolimab in advanced cancers. Across the study: A partial response was reached by three patients: one with hepatocellular carcinoma and two with cutaneous melanoma. Whole-study findings and limits: Several nonresponders also turned out to have low normalized T-cell clonal expansion. With doses of 0.1 to 3.0 mg/kg, CD4+ and CD8+ blood T cells had undergone clonal expansion by week 6.

Repertoires were generated with immunoSEQ multiplex PCR, while TCRdb's copy carries only in-frame clones and drops some. Among 60,000 to 85,000 clones listed, 90% were seen once. Excluded were patients having autoimmune disease history or systemic immunosuppression. To note about this clone: The antigen is not known.

The clonotype originates from an adult with an advanced solid tumor such as melanoma, head and neck, liver or kidney cancer. Material: CD4+ or CD8+ T cells sorted from blood, obtained in a trial of the OX40 agonist ivuxolimab.

Here the CDR3 reads CASSQSIQGVGYGYTF. CDR3 sequence (DNA): TGCGCCAGCAGCCAATCCATCCAGGGGGTGGGCTATGGCTACACCTTC. The chain links TRBV4-3 to TRBJ1-2; TRBD1 matches at 7 bases. The V gene's germline CDR1 is LGHNA and CDR2 YSLEER. The trim removed 2 bases at V and 4 bases at J, leaving 10 bases unmatched. The length of the CDR3 is 16 residues.